This T cell receptor (beta chain) was obtained from a study of CXCR3-negative and CXCR3-positive naive CD8 T cells. Study-wide results and limits: CXCR3-positive naive cells had TRB CDR3s that were more hydrophobic than CXCR3-negative naive cells had.

Researchers prepared the TRB cDNA libraries using 5' RACE with UMI labels. TCRdb reanalyzed the 5' RACE reads, giving one entry per CDR3 protein sequence and no DNA. This sample's table reports 150,000 to 180,000 distinct CDR3 sequences. The CDR3 contains 15 residues. Germline CDR1 and CDR2: SGHTA and FQGTGA. Notes on this clonotype: As yet, its antigen is unknown.

The sequence derives from a human donor in good health. Some clones in this sample may be carry-over from other donors' samples. The sequencing sample was made of naive CXCR3+ CD8+ T cells from blood. Subset indicated: CD45RO-CCR7+CD27+CD95- naive CD8+ T cells expressing CXCR3 (TNR3+). The chain joins TRBV7-3 to TRBJ2-1; lacking DNA, the TRBD2 call made by TCRdb goes unchecked. The CDR3 spells CASSPGTTIYNEQFF.